These 2 T cell receptor beta chains came from one sample sequenced in a study of response to subunit inactivated influenza vaccine. TCRdb called the RT-PCR reads again in MiXCR, with one record for every CDR3 protein. This repertoire shows about half a million distinct CDR3 sequences, about 8% found once; its top ten account for 10% to 15%. The sequences come from PBMCs from blood, collected about 24 months after vaccination. The receptors derive from a man aged 45 to 75 who received an inactivated influenza vaccine.

The V and J genes are TRBV9 and TRBJ1-5; D remains ambiguous. This CDR3 comprises 15 residues. V shed 0 bases and J shed 0 bases, with 7 bases lying between them. Germline CDR1 and CDR2: SGDLS and YYNGEE. The CDR3 coding sequence is TGTGCCAGCAGCGTAGATGGGGTTAGCAATCAGCCCCAGCATTTT. Translating it yields CASSVDGVSNQPQHF.

This clonotype was seen at least ten times. The V call is TRBV6-1, the J call TRBJ2-6; the match to TRBD1 covers 11 bases. The CDR3 runs 16 residues. Germline V gene sequence: CDR1 MNHNS, CDR2 SASEGT. V shed 7 bases and J 4 bases; nucleotides not matched to a gene: 6. CDR3 nucleotides: TGTGCCAGCACTGGACAGGGGGCCTTGGGGGCCAACGTCCTGACTTTC. It yields the protein CASTGQGALGANVLTF.